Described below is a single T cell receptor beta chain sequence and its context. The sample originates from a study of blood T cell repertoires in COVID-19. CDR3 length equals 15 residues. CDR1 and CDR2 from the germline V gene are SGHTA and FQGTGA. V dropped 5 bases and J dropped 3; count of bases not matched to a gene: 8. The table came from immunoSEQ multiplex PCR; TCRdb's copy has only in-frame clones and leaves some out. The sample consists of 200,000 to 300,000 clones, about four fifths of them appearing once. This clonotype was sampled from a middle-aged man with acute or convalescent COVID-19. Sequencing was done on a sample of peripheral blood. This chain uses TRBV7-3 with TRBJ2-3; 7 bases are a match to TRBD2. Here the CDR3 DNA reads TGTGCCAGCAGCCACGCGGGGCGGGAGACAGATACGCAGTATTTT. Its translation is CASSHAGRETDTQYF.